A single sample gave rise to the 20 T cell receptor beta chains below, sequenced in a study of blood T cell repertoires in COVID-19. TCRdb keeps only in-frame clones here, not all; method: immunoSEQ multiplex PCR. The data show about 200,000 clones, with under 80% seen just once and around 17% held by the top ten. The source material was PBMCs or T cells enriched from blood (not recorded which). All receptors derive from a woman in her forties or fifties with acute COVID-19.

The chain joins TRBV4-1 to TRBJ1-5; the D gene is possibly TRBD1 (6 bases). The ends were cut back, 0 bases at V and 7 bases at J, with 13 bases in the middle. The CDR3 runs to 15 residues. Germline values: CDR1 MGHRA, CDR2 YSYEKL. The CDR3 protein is CASSQDAGGIQPQHF. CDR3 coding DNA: TGCGCCAGCAGCCAAGATGCTGGGGGCATACAGCCCCAGCATTTT.

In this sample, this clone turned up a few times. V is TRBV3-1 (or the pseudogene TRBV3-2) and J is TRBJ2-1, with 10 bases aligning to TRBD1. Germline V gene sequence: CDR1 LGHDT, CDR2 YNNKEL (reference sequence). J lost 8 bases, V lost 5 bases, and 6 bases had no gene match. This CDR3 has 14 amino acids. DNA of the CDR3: TGTGCCAGCAGCGAGGGACAGGGGTTCGATGAGCAGTTCTTC. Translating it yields CASSEGQGFDEQFF.

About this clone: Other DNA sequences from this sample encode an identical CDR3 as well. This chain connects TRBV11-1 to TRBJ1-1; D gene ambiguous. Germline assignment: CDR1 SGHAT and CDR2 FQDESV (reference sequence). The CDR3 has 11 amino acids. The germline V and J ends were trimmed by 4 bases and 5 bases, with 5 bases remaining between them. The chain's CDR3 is CASSSPTEAFF. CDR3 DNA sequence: TGTGCCAGCAGCTCCCCTACTGAAGCTTTCTTT.

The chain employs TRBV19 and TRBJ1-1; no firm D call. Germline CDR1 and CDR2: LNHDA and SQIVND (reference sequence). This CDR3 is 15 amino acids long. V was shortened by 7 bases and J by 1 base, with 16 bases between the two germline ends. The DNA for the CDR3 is TGTGCCAGTATAGCGGAAGCCGTCTCGAACACTGAAGCTTTCTTT. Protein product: CASIAEAVSNTEAFF.

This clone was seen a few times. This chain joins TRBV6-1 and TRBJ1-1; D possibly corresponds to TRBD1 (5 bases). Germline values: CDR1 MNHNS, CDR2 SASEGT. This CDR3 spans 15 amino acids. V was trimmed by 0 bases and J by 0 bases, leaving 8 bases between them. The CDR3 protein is CASSEARQLNTEAFF. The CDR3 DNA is TGTGCCAGCAGTGAAGCCCGACAGTTGAACACTGAAGCTTTCTTT.

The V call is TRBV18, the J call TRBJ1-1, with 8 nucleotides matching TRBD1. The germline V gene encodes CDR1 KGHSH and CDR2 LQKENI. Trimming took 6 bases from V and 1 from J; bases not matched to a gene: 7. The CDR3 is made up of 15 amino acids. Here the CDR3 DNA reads TGTGCCAGCTCCCGGAACAGGGGGGAGAACACTGAAGCTTTCTTT. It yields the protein CASSRNRGENTEAFF.

The CDR3 region has the DNA TGTGCCAGCAGTTTGAGTGCTCGGAGGCCCCAGCATTTT. This sequence encodes CASSLSARRPQHF. The rearrangement links TRBV27 to TRBJ1-5; no clear D. The V end lost 3 bases, the J end lost 9 bases, and 12 bases lay between the germline ends. The CDR3 is made up of 13 amino acids. Germline CDR1 and CDR2: MNHEY and SMNVEV (reference sequence).

The CDR3 DNA follows: TGTGCCAGCAGCTTAGGACTAGCGGGGGGCTTGGCAGATACGCAGTATTTT. This translates into CASSLGLAGGLADTQYF. J is TRBJ2-3 and V is TRBV5-8; TRBD2 matches 14 bases. Germline V gives CDR1 SGHTS, CDR2 YDEGEE. The CDR3 sequence is 17 residues long. J was trimmed by 4 bases and V by 2 bases; bases with no gene match: 6.

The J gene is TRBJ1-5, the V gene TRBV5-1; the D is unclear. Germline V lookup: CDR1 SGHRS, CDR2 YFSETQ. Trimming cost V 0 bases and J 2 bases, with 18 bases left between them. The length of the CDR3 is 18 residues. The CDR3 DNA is TGCGCCAGCAGCTTGGGGCATTCAGGAAATGAAGGCAATCAGCCCCAGCATTTT. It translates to CASSLGHSGNEGNQPQHF. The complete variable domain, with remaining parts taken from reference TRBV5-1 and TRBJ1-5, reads KAGVTQTPRYLIKTRGQQVTLSCSPISGHRSVSWYQQTPGQGLQFLFEYFSETQRNKGNFPGRFSGRQFSNSRSEMNVSTLELGDSALYLCASSLGHSGNEGNQPQHFGDGTRLSIL.

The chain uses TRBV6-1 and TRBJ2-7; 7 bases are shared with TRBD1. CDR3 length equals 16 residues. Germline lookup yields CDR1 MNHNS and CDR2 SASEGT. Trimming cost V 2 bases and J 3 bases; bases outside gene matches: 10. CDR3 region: CASSEPRTGLGYEQYV. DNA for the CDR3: TGTGCCAGCAGTGAACCAAGGACAGGCCTGGGCTACGAGCAGTACGTC.

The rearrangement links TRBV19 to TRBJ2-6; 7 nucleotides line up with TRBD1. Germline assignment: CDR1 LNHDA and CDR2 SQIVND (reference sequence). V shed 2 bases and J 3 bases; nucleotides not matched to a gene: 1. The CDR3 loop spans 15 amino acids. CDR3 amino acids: CASSITGVGANVLTF. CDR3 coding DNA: TGTGCCAGTAGTATAACAGGGGTTGGGGCCAACGTCCTGACTTTC. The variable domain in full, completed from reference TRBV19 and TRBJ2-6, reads DGGITQSPKYLFRKEGQNVTLSCEQNLNHDAMYWYRQDPGQGLRLIYYSQIVNDFQKGDIAEGYSVSREKKESFPLTVTSAQKNPTAFYLCASSITGVGANVLTFGAGSRLTVL.

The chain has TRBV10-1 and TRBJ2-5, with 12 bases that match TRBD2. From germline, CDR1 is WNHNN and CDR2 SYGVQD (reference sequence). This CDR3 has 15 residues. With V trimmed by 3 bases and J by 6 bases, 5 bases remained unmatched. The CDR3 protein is CASSETSGGRQTQYF. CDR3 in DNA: TGCGCCAGCAGTGAAACTAGCGGGGGGCGTCAGACCCAGTACTTC.

The CDR3 protein is CASRKRDRVGEAFF. In DNA form, the CDR3 reads TGTGCCAGCAGGAAAAGGGACAGAGTTGGGGAAGCTTTCTTT. V and J are TRBV28 and TRBJ1-1, with TRBD1 identical over 7 bases. This CDR3 region has 14 residues. V lost 6 bases, J lost 8 bases, and 12 bases stayed unmatched. Per the germline V gene, CDR1 is MDHEN and CDR2 is SYDVKM. Looking up the rest from reference TRBV28 and TRBJ1-1 gives the full variable domain: DVKVTQSSRYLVKRTGEKVFLECVQDMDHENMFWYRQDPGLGLRLIYFSYDVKMKEKGDIPEGYSVSREKKERFSLILESASTNQTSMYLCASRKRDRVGEAFFGQGTRLTVV.

DNA of the CDR3: TGTGCCAGCAGTCCGGGACTAGCGGGCTCCGACCAAGAGACCCAGTACTTC. This codes for CASSPGLAGSDQETQYF. The rearrangement joins TRBV27 to TRBJ2-5; 12 bases are shared with TRBD2. There are 17 residues in the CDR3. V shed 5 bases and J 0 bases; nucleotides not matched to a gene: 7. Germline V gene lookup returns CDR1 MNHEY and CDR2 SMNVEV (reference sequence).

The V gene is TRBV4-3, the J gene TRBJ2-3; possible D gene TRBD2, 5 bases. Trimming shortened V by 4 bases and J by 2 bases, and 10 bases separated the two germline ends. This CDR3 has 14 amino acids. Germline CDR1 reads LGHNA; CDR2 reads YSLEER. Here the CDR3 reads CASSPVGITDTQYF. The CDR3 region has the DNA TGCGCCAGCAGCCCAGTCGGGATCACAGATACGCAGTATTTT.

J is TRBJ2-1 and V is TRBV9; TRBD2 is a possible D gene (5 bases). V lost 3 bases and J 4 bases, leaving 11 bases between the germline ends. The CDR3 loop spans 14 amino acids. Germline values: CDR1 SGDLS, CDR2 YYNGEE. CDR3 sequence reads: CASSGSGVYNEQFF. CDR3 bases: TGTGCCAGCAGCGGGAGCGGCGTTTACAATGAGCAGTTCTTC.

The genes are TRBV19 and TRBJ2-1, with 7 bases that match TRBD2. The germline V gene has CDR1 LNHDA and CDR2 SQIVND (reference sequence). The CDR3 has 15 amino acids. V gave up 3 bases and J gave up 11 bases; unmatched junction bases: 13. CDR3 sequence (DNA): TGTGCCAGTAGTATCGCCGGGACTATCGGTGGGAAGCAGTTCTTC. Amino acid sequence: CASSIAGTIGGKQFF.

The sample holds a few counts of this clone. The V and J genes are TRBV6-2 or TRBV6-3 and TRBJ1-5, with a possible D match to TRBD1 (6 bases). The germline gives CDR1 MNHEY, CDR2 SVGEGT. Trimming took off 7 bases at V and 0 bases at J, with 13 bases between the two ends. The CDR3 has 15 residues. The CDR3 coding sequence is TGTGCCAGCACCCCGACAGGTTATAGCAATCAGCCCCAGCATTTT. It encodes CASTPTGYSNQPQHF.

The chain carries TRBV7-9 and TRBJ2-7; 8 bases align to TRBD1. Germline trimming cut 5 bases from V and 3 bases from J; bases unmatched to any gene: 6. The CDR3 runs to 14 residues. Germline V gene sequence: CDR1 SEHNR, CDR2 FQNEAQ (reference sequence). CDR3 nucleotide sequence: TGTGCCAGCAGCACGGGGGACAGGAACTACGAGCAGTACGTC. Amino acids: CASSTGDRNYEQYV.

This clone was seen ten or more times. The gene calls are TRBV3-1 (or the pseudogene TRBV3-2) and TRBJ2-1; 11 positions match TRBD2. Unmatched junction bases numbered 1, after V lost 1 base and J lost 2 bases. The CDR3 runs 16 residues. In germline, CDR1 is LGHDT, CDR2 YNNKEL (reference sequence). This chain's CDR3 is CASSQGLAGTYNEQFF. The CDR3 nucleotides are TGTGCCAGCAGCCAAGGACTAGCGGGGACCTACAATGAGCAGTTCTTC.